Each of the 7 T cell receptor beta chains below was sequenced from the same sample in a study of vaccination and CD4 T cells after COVID-19. Sequencing of DNA taken from cultured CD4+ T cells relied on the Oncomine TCR Beta short-read assay. TCRdb re-derived calls from the PCR reads in MiXCR, one entry per CDR3 protein. The profile shows over 8,000 distinct CDR3 sequences, approximately 25% of them singletons. The antigens these receptors bind are not known. Treatment noted: approximately nine-day PBMC culture with coronavirus spike peptide pools or control peptides (ViraFEST assay). Sequencing was performed on CD4+ T cells from blood, cultured in vitro, taken before SARS-CoV-2 vaccination. The source is a human donor who received a COVID-19 vaccine.

This clonotype was counted a few times. The V call is TRBV6-1, the J call TRBJ1-1; maybe TRBD1 (6 bases). The CDR3 covers 16 residues. Germline V gene sequence: CDR1 MNHNS, CDR2 SASEGT. The germline V and J ends were trimmed by 4 bases and 3 bases, with 18 bases remaining between them. The CDR3 sequence: CASSGVSLEGDTEAFF. Written as DNA, the CDR3 is TGTGCCAGCAGTGGGGTCAGCTTAGAGGGGGACACTGAAGCTTTCTTT.

The chain uses TRBV4-2 and TRBJ2-3, with 12 bases identical to TRBD2. CDR3 length: 19 residues. Trimming cost V 6 bases and J 3 bases; bases outside gene matches: 16. Germline CDR1 and CDR2: LGHNA and YNFKEQ. The CDR3 is CASSDQIPLAGGGTDTQYF. For the CDR3, the DNA is TGTGCCAGCAGTGACCAAATTCCCCTAGCGGGGGGGGGTACAGATACGCAGTATTTT.

This rearrangement joins TRBV20-1 to TRBJ2-1; the D is unclear. This CDR3 contains 14 residues. CDR1 DFQATT and CDR2 SNEGSKA come from the germline V gene (reference sequence). Trimming took 0 bases from V and 2 from J, leaving 8 bases between them. The CDR3 protein is CSARDLGTYNEQFF. CDR3 in DNA: TGCAGTGCTAGAGATCTTGGGACCTACAATGAGCAGTTCTTC.

The rearrangement uses TRBV5-1 and TRBJ2-7; no clear D. Germline lookup yields CDR1 SGHRS and CDR2 YFSETQ. V was trimmed by 0 bases and J by 3 bases, leaving 13 bases between them. The CDR3 covers 15 residues. CDR3 protein: CASSLALGPDYEQYF. Written as DNA, the CDR3 is TGCGCCAGCAGCTTGGCCTTAGGCCCCGACTACGAGCAGTACTTC.

This clonotype came up a few times. The rearrangement links TRBV20-1 to TRBJ2-1; 10 bases fit TRBD2. The V segment lost 2 bases and the J segment 0 bases; nucleotides outside the gene matches: 4. This CDR3 has 16 residues. Germline V CDR1 and CDR2: DFQATT, SNEGSKA (reference sequence). The CDR3 loop is CSARLAGVSSYNEQFF. As DNA, the CDR3 is TGCAGTGCTAGACTAGCGGGGGTTAGCTCCTACAATGAGCAGTTCTTC.

This clonotype has more than one count but fewer than ten. The V gene is TRBV20-1, the J gene TRBJ2-1, with 8 bases aligning to TRBD1. Germline V CDR1 and CDR2: DFQATT, SNEGSKA (reference sequence). Unmatched junction bases numbered 8, after V lost 2 bases and J lost 2 bases. The CDR3 totals 16 residues. CDR3 residues: CSARSPTGVTYNEQFF. CDR3 in DNA: TGCAGTGCTAGATCCCCGACAGGGGTGACCTACAATGAGCAGTTCTTC.

The CDR3, as DNA: TGCAGTGCCCGACAGGGGGGCCAGCCCCAGCATTTT. This encodes CSARQGGQPQHF. The chain joins TRBV20-1 to TRBJ1-5, with TRBD1 identical over 9 bases. V shed 6 bases, J shed 7 bases, and the junction held 4 bases outside the gene matches. Germline CDR1 and CDR2: DFQATT and SNEGSKA (reference sequence). The CDR3 consists of 12 residues.